One TCR beta chain is described in this entry. The sample is drawn from a study of T cell changes during pregnancy in multiple sclerosis. Clones were read by immunoSEQ multiplex PCR, and TCRdb kept only the in-frame ones, dropping some. The sample contains around 66,000 clones, about nine tenths of which appear only once. The CDR3 length is 19 residues. Trimming removed 5 bases from V and 8 bases from J; junction bases left unmatched: 26. Germline values: CDR1 LNHDA, CDR2 SQIVND (reference sequence). This clonotype was sampled from a female donor in good health, enrolled as a control in a pregnancy study. The sequences come from peripheral blood, collected in the third trimester of pregnancy. The chain links TRBV19 to TRBJ1-2; TRBD1 aligns across 7 bases. The CDR3 loop is CASSFSSTYRDSGGWGYTF. DNA of the CDR3: TGTGCCAGTAGTTTCTCCTCAACCTATCGGGACAGCGGGGGATGGGGCTACACCTTC.